The following is a T cell receptor (beta chain) sequence with its context. The sample originates from a study of blood T cell repertoires in COVID-19. The overall study: Samples taken during acute and convalescent COVID-19 were collected in the United States, Italy and Spain. T cells, B-cell-depleted T cells, or PBMCs supplied cDNA or gDNA.

As processed by the authors: Amplifying reference gene primers gave estimates of nucleated cell counts. The method was immunoSEQ multiplex PCR; TCRdb's version includes in-frame clones alone and lacks a portion of them. For V, J and clone size, that table is used; D and trimming come from the DNA. The table has 30,000 to 45,000 clones, around four fifths seen once. V lost 1 base, J lost 2 bases, and 4 bases stayed unmatched. This CDR3 contains 15 residues. The V gene's germline CDR1 is SGHAT and CDR2 FQDESV (reference sequence). V gene TRBV11-1 combines with J gene TRBJ2-7; 8 nucleotides line up with TRBD2. This receptor was identified in a human donor in a cohort sampled during active COVID-19. Sequenced input: peripheral blood. CDR3: CASSLESGGTYEQYF. The CDR3 region has the DNA TGTGCCAGCAGCTTAGAAAGCGGGGGAACCTACGAGCAGTACTTC.